One and the same sample provided the 29 T cell receptor beta chains below, sequenced in a study of cytomegalovirus exposure and HLA in healthy donors. PCR amplification relied on 60 Vbeta primers (plus 13 Jbeta primers). TCRdb's table, derived via immunoSEQ multiplex PCR, lists solely in-frame clones and lacks some. In the table there are about 140,000 clones, 70% to 85% of which are singletons. Sequencing was carried out using PBMCs. These receptor sequences come from a woman in her fifties or sixties in good health and CMV-seropositive.

The rearrangement uses TRBV5-5 and TRBJ2-7; possible D gene TRBD1, 5 bases. The CDR3 has 14 amino acids. In germline, CDR1 is SGHKS, CDR2 YYEKEE (reference sequence). V was clipped by 0 bases and J by 5 bases, with 12 bases between them. CDR3 protein: CASSLAQGRDEQYF. As DNA, the CDR3 is TGTGCCAGCAGCTTGGCCCAGGGAAGGGACGAGCAGTACTTC.

A remark on this clone: Different DNA sequences within this sample yield the same CDR3. The genes are TRBV6-5 and TRBJ2-7; D remains unclear. The V and J ends lost 0 bases and 3 bases respectively, with 6 bases between them. Germline V gives CDR1 MNHEY, CDR2 SVGAGI. This CDR3 spans 13 amino acids. The CDR3 DNA sequence: TGTGCCAGCAGTTACTCACGCAGCTACGAGCAGTACTTC. Protein product: CASSYSRSYEQYF.

The V call is TRBV19, the J call TRBJ2-1; D is undetermined. The CDR3 totals 14 residues. Trimming took 3 bases from V and 5 from J, leaving 11 bases between them. Germline CDR1 is LNHDA and CDR2 is SQIVND (reference sequence). CDR3 sequence (DNA): TGTGCCAGTAGTATGGCAGGAAACAACAATGAGCAGTTCTTC. As protein: CASSMAGNNNEQFF.

The rearrangement links TRBV5-1 to TRBJ2-5, with 13 bases fitting TRBD2. The CDR3 extends over 16 amino acids. Germline lookup yields CDR1 SGHRS and CDR2 YFSETQ. J was trimmed by 2 bases and V by 0 bases; bases with no gene match: 1. For the CDR3, the DNA is TGCGCCAGCAGCTTGGCACTAGCGGGAGGGCAAGAGACCCAGTACTTC. Its protein is CASSLALAGGQETQYF.

This chain joins TRBV7-9 and TRBJ1-4; TRBD1 agrees at 10 bases. V gave up 3 bases and J gave up 7 bases; unmatched junction bases: 8. CDR3 size: 16 residues. CDR1 SEHNR and CDR2 FQNEAQ come from the germline V gene (reference sequence). CDR3 sequence reads: CASSLSLDRGGEKLFF. The CDR3 DNA reads as TGTGCCAGCAGCTTGAGTTTGGACAGGGGGGGTGAAAAACTGTTTTTT.

V is TRBV9 and J is TRBJ2-3, with 9 positions matching TRBD2. The ends lost 0 bases at V and 2 bases at J; junction bases unmatched: 10. This CDR3 is 18 amino acids long. Germline assignment: CDR1 SGDLS and CDR2 YYNGEE. CDR3 in DNA: TGTGCCAGCAGCGTAGCTGCGGGGCTAGCGGGAAACACAGATACGCAGTATTTT. This encodes CASSVAAGLAGNTDTQYF.

This chain joins TRBV5-4 and TRBJ2-3; D may be TRBD2 (5 bases). The V and J ends lost 1 base and 1 base respectively, with 19 bases between them. Germline CDR1 is SGHNT and CDR2 is YYREEE (reference sequence). The CDR3 has 18 amino acids. Here the CDR3 reads CASSLCGVTGICTDTQYF. The CDR3 bases are TGTGCCAGCAGCTTGTGTGGCGTAACGGGAATATGCACAGATACGCAGTATTTT.

This chain uses TRBV2 with TRBJ1-2, with D unclear. The CDR3 runs 17 residues. Trimming cost V 4 bases and J 0 bases, with 18 bases left between them. CDR1 SNHLY and CDR2 FYNNEI come from the germline V gene. This CDR3 is CASSVLRQAPPNYGYTF. The CDR3 DNA follows: TGTGCCAGCAGTGTTCTTCGGCAGGCGCCTCCTAACTATGGCTACACCTTC.

The chain links TRBV6-5 to TRBJ1-1, with TRBD1 matching over 8 bases. The germline CDR1 and CDR2 sequences are MNHEY and SVGAGI. V dropped 6 bases and J dropped 12; count of bases not matched to a gene: 15. The CDR3 sequence is 14 residues long. The CDR3 spells CASSPTPRQGLTFF. DNA of the CDR3: TGTGCCAGCAGCCCCACCCCGCGACAGGGGTTAACTTTCTTT.

This clone was detected once. The CDR3 reads CASSHETSGSNEQFF. CDR3 DNA sequence: TGTGCCAGCAGCCACGAGACTAGCGGGAGCAATGAGCAGTTCTTC. The chain couples TRBV6-6 to TRBJ2-1; 12 bases are shared with TRBD2. The CDR3 has 15 amino acids. V trimming: 6 bases; J trimming: 6 bases; junction bases outside the gene matches: 6. The germline V gene has CDR1 MNHNY and CDR2 SVGAGI (reference sequence).

The CDR3 is CASSSYQGLSYEQYF. The CDR3 DNA is TGTGCCAGCAGTTCCTATCAGGGGCTCTCCTACGAGCAGTACTTC. The J gene is TRBJ2-7, the V gene TRBV28; D may be TRBD1 (6 bases). The CDR3 has 15 amino acids. Trimming shortened V by 4 bases and J by 0 bases, and 13 bases separated the two germline ends. The germline CDR1 and CDR2 sequences are MDHEN and SYDVKM. Drawing the rest from reference TRBV28 and TRBJ2-7, the complete variable domain is DVKVTQSSRYLVKRTGEKVFLECVQDMDHENMFWYRQDPGLGLRLIYFSYDVKMKEKGDIPEGYSVSREKKERFSLILESASTNQTSMYLCASSSYQGLSYEQYFGPGTRLTVT.

The chain has TRBV15 and TRBJ2-7, with D perhaps matching TRBD2 (5 bases). This CDR3 is 14 amino acids long. V shed 1 base and J shed 2 bases, with 9 bases lying between them. From germline, CDR1 is LNHNV and CDR2 YYDKDF (reference sequence). The CDR3 region has the DNA TGTGCCACCAGCAGAGGTAGGACTCCCTACGAGCAGTACTTC. Amino acids: CATSRGRTPYEQYF.

The V and J genes are TRBV28 and TRBJ2-5; weak D call: TRBD1 (6 bases). Germline V gene sequence: CDR1 MDHEN, CDR2 SYDVKM. V was pared by 4 bases and J by 5 bases, with 11 bases between. The CDR3 has 13 residues. Here the CDR3 DNA reads TGTGCCAGCAGTTCAGGGGTCCGGGAGACCCAGTACTTC. It yields the protein CASSSGVRETQYF.

The chain joins TRBV4-1 to TRBJ1-6; D gene unclear. Trimming pared 0 bases from V and 0 bases from J, leaving 9 bases between. The V gene's germline CDR1 is MGHRA and CDR2 YSYEKL. CDR3 size: 17 residues. The CDR3 DNA reads as TGCGCCAGCAGCCAAGATTTGTCGAGCTCCTATAATTCACCCCTCCACTTT. It codes for CASSQDLSSSYNSPLHF.

CDR3 sequence (DNA): TGTGCCAGCAGCTTTGGACTGGCGGACAATGAGCAGTTCTTC. Amino acid sequence: CASSFGLADNEQFF. This chain links TRBV7-9 with TRBJ2-1; a weak D match, TRBD2 (5 bases). The V and J ends lost 3 bases and 5 bases respectively, with 11 bases between them. The CDR3 loop spans 14 amino acids. The germline V gene encodes CDR1 SEHNR and CDR2 FQNEAQ (reference sequence).

This clone was counted once. This chain connects TRBV7-9 to TRBJ1-2, with D possibly being TRBD1 (5 bases). Germline V gene sequence: CDR1 SEHNR, CDR2 FQNEAQ (reference sequence). V lost 5 bases, J lost 7 bases, and 20 bases lay in between. The CDR3 totals 15 residues. Written as DNA, the CDR3 is TGTGCCAGCAGCCCCCTTTCAGGGAGGTTAGGTGGCTACACCTTC. Amino acid sequence: CASSPLSGRLGGYTF.

Only one count was recorded for this clone. The V and J genes are TRBV28 and TRBJ1-1; 9 bases match TRBD1. Germline CDR1 reads MDHEN; CDR2 reads SYDVKM. J was trimmed by 7 bases and V by 4 bases; bases with no gene match: 10. CDR3 length: 15 residues. The CDR3 DNA reads as TGTGCCAGCAGTTCCTCGGACAGGGGTACAGTTGAAGCTTTCTTT. Its translation: CASSSSDRGTVEAFF.

The chain has TRBV20-1 and TRBJ2-1, with no clear D. Germline CDR1 DFQATT, CDR2 SNEGSKA (reference sequence). With 7 bases removed from V and 5 bases from J, the gap between germline ends came to 6 bases. CDR3 size: 10 residues. This CDR3 is CSVTNNEQFF. CDR3 DNA: TGCAGTGTTACTAACAATGAGCAGTTCTTC.

The rearrangement joins TRBV5-4 to TRBJ1-1; 7 positions agree with TRBD1. CDR1 is SGHNT and CDR2 is YYREEE in the germline V gene (reference sequence). V was clipped by 6 bases and J by 4 bases; unmatched bases: 3. This CDR3 has 12 residues. The CDR3 DNA reads TGTGCCAGCAATCGACAGGGCACTGAAGCTTTCTTT. Its protein product is CASNRQGTEAFF.

The chain employs TRBV10-3 and TRBJ2-7, with 12 nucleotides matching TRBD2. V lost 10 bases, J lost 5 bases, and 9 bases stayed unmatched. Per germline, CDR1 ENHRY and CDR2 SYGVKD. This CDR3 comprises 14 residues. The CDR3 region is CATRLAGAADEQYF. The CDR3 DNA follows: TGTGCCACTCGACTAGCGGGAGCAGCAGACGAGCAGTACTTC.

The chain carries TRBV6-6 and TRBJ2-5; the D gene is possibly TRBD2 (7 bases). The germline V gene encodes CDR1 MNHNY and CDR2 SVGAGI (reference sequence). There are 14 residues in the CDR3. Trimming stripped 7 bases from V and 6 bases from J, with 18 bases between. The CDR3 protein is CASTPVGGGQTQYF. The CDR3 coding sequence is TGTGCCAGCACCCCCGTGGGAGGGGGGCAGACCCAGTACTTC.

V and J are TRBV28 and TRBJ2-3, with unresolved D. Trimming took 6 bases from V and 4 from J, leaving 11 bases between them. The CDR3 extends over 13 amino acids. Germline V lookup: CDR1 MDHEN, CDR2 SYDVKM. The CDR3 here is CASSQISPDTQYF. In DNA, the CDR3 is TGTGCCAGCAGCCAGATCTCCCCAGATACGCAGTATTTT.

The chain links TRBV5-1 to TRBJ1-2; 9 bases match TRBD1. J was trimmed by 6 bases and V by 4 bases; bases with no gene match: 7. The germline V gene encodes CDR1 SGHRS and CDR2 YFSETQ. CDR3 length: 14 residues. CDR3 loop: CASSPRDRANGYTF. CDR3 coding DNA: TGCGCCAGCAGCCCGCGGGACAGGGCCAATGGCTACACCTTC.

The V and J genes are TRBV28 and TRBJ1-2; perhaps TRBD1 as D (6 bases). This CDR3 spans 12 amino acids. V shed 5 bases and J shed 8 bases, with 12 bases lying between them. Germline V gene lookup returns CDR1 MDHEN and CDR2 SYDVKM. This chain's CDR3 is CASSERGQGYTF. In DNA, the CDR3 is TGTGCCAGCAGTGAACGCGGACAGGGCTACACCTTC.

This clone was seen only a few times. The chain links TRBV28 to TRBJ1-2; possibly TRBD1 for D (6 bases). Trimming removed 7 bases from V and 7 bases from J, with 19 bases in between. Per the germline V gene, CDR1 is MDHEN and CDR2 is SYDVKM. CDR3 size: 14 residues. The CDR3, as DNA: TGTGCCAGCAACTTAGGGGGAGGCGGGGGTGGCTACACCTTC. Its protein is CASNLGGGGGGYTF.

The chain is built from TRBV2 and TRBJ2-5; D may be TRBD2 (5 bases). The J call could be wrong; TRBJ2-7 is a better fit for the DNA end. Germline V gives CDR1 SNHLY, CDR2 FYNNEI. This CDR3 contains 12 residues. For the CDR3, the DNA is TGTGCCAGCACACTCCTAGCCGGCGAGCAGTACTTC. Translated: CASTLLAGEQYF.

The chain couples TRBV7-2 to TRBJ2-2; D is possibly TRBD2 (6 bases). Germline V CDR1 and CDR2: SGHTA, FQGNSA. Trimming removed 1 base at V and 7 bases at J, with 10 bases between. The CDR3 runs 14 residues. CDR3 sequence (DNA): TGTGCCAGCAGCTTAGGAGCGGGCGACGGGGAGCTGTTTTTT. It yields the protein CASSLGAGDGELFF.

This sequence joins TRBV5-6 and TRBJ2-2; D is ambiguous. There are 16 residues in the CDR3. CDR1 SGHDT and CDR2 YYEEEE come from the germline V gene. The V gene lost 2 bases and the J gene lost 0 bases, with 11 bases spanning the gap. This chain's CDR3 is CASSLAYGANTGELFF. The DNA of the CDR3 is TGTGCCAGCAGCTTAGCGTACGGCGCGAACACCGGGGAGCTGTTTTTT.

The chain couples TRBV7-9 to TRBJ2-7; a weak D match, TRBD1 (6 bases). Per the germline V gene, CDR1 is SEHNR and CDR2 is FQNEAQ (reference sequence). CDR3 length: 13 amino acids. Trimming left V 5 bases short and J 3 bases short, with 11 bases between. The CDR3 spells CASSRGQIYEQYF. The CDR3 DNA is TGTGCCAGCAGCCGAGGACAGATCTACGAGCAGTACTTC.